This T cell receptor beta chain is from a study of lymphopenia after photon versus proton radiotherapy. Assay used: immunoSEQ multiplex PCR; TCRdb lists only in-frame clones, some missing. The sample has more than 45,000 clones, roughly 84% seen once. Of note for this clone: What it binds is not known.

Study-level results: Authors raise, but do not show, better survival with proton therapy. After the lymphocyte nadir, photon-treated repertoires showed oligoclonal expansion, especially of CD8+ Temra cells. A bigger post-nadir fall in TCR diversity correlated inversely with survival time in deceased patients.

From germline, CDR1 is SGHVS and CDR2 FNYEAQ. This CDR3 region has 16 residues. The V and J ends lost 4 bases and 1 base, in that order; junction bases with no gene match: 3. The material sequenced was peripheral blood, taken from a patient treated with proton-based radiotherapy. The rearrangement uses TRBV7-6 and TRBJ2-5, with 13 bases aligning to TRBD2. This clonotype was sampled from a man between 60 and 70 years old with pancreatic cancer. The CDR3 DNA follows: TGTGCCAGCAGCTGGACTAGCGGGAGTCCCCAAGAGACCCAGTACTTC. The encoded protein is CASSWTSGSPQETQYF.